This T cell receptor (beta chain) comes out of a study of graft-versus-host responses after intestinal transplantation. Assay: immunoSEQ multiplex PCR; the TCRdb copy retains only in-frame clones and omits some. The sample holds 84,000 or so clones, about nine tenths seen once. Germline loops: CDR1 LGHNA, CDR2 YNFKEQ. V lost 6 bases, J lost 1 base, and 9 bases lay in between. The CDR3 loop spans 14 amino acids. A few counts support this clone. Antigen: not known. This specimen was unstimulated CD8+ T cells sorted from spleen or lymph node cells, taken before transplant. This chain links TRBV4-2 with TRBJ1-4; weak D call: TRBD1 (5 bases). The clonotype comes from a human donor who was the organ donor for an intestinal transplant. The CDR3 reads CASRGPGTNEKLFF. In DNA form, the CDR3 reads TGTGCCAGCAGGGGACCGGGAACTAATGAAAAACTGTTTTTT.